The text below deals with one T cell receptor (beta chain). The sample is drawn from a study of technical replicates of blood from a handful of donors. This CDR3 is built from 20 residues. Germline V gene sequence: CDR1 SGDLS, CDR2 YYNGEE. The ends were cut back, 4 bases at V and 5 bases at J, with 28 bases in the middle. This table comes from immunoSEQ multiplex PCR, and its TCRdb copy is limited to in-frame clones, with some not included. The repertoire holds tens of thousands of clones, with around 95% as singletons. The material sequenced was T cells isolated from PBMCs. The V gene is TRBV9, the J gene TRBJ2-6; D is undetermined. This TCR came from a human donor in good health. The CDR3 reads CASSRTGRLASRPRANVLTF. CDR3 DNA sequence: TGTGCCAGCAGCAGAACGGGTCGACTGGCCTCTCGACCACGGGCCAACGTCCTGACTTTC. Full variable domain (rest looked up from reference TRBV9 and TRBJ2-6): DSGVTQTPKHLITATGQRVTLRCSPRSGDLSVYWYQQSLDQGLQFLIQYYNGEERAKGNILERFSAQQFPDLHSELNLSSLELGDSALYFCASSRTGRLASRPRANVLTFGAGSRLTVL.